This T cell receptor (beta chain) was sequenced for a study of blood T cell repertoires in COVID-19. Study overall: Specimens from acute and convalescent COVID-19 originated in the United States, Italy and Spain. PBMCs, B-cell-depleted T cells, or T cells provided the cDNA or gDNA that made up the material.

As originally analysed: Reference gene primer amplification gave nucleated cell count estimates. Libraries were prepared by immunoSEQ multiplex PCR; TCRdb keeps only in-frame clonotypes and omits some of them. V, J and clone size are taken as reported in that table, and D and trimming were inferred from the DNA itself. Of about 67,000 clones in the sample, roughly nine tenths were seen once. The CDR3 runs 17 residues. V lost 6 bases, J lost 5 bases, and 13 bases stayed unmatched. Germline values: CDR1 MDHEN, CDR2 SYDVKM. The receptor comes from a man in his fifties or sixties with active COVID-19. The source material was peripheral blood. The J gene is TRBJ2-1, the V gene TRBV28; 10 bases match TRBD2. The CDR3, as DNA: TGTGCCAGCAGCCCACCTTATAGCGGGAGGCCACACAATGAGCAGTTCTTC. This encodes CASSPPYSGRPHNEQFF.